This TCR beta chain derives from a study of blood T cell repertoires in COVID-19. Overall study: Researchers got acute and convalescent COVID-19 samples from the United States, Italy and Spain.

Sequencing used immunoSEQ multiplex PCR; TCRdb keeps in-frame clones, though not all of them. The table lists tens of thousands of clones, 85% to 90% of them singletons. This clone was recorded a few times. The CDR3 runs 13 residues. The germline V gene has CDR1 MNHEY and CDR2 SVGAGI. V was clipped by 5 bases and J by 10 bases; unmatched bases: 10. The J gene is TRBJ1-1, the V gene TRBV6-5, with TRBD1 matching 7 bases. Material: peripheral blood. This receptor was identified in an older man with active COVID-19. The CDR3 nucleotides read TGTGCCAGCAGTCCTACAGGGGAGGAGGCAGCTTTCTTT. This translates into CASSPTGEEAAFF.